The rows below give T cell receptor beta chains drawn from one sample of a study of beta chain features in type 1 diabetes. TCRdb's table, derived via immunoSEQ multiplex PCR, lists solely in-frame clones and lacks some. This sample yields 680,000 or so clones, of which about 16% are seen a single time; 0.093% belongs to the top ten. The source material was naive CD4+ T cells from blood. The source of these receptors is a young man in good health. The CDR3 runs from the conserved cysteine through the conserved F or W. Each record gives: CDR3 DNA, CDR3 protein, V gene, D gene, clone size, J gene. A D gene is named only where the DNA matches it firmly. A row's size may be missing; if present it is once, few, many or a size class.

TGTGCCAGTAGTATGACAGGGCGCACTGAAGCTTTCTTT CASSMTGRTEAFF TRBV19 TRBD1 few TRBJ1-1
TGCGCCAGCGGCCAGGCATACAGGGGGAGGAACACTGAAGCTTTCTTT CASGQAYRGRNTEAFF TRBV4-1 TRBD1 . TRBJ1-1
TGTGCCAGCAGTGAAGGTGGAGGGGGTGGGCAGACCCAGTACTTC CASSEGGGGGQTQYF TRBV25-1 . . TRBJ2-5
TGTGCCAGCAGTTTAGAGGACAGAGACACAGATACGCAGTATTTT CASSLEDRDTDTQYF TRBV27 . . TRBJ2-3
TGTGCCAGCTGGGCAGGGCGATCCTACGAGCAGTACTTC CASWAGRSYEQYF TRBV6-1 . few TRBJ2-7
TGTGCCATCACCCCCAGACTAATGAACACTGAAGCTTTCTTT CAITPRLMNTEAFF TRBV10-3 . . TRBJ1-1
TGTGCCTGGTGGGTAGGAGGCTACACCTTC CAWWVGGYTF TRBV30 . . TRBJ1-2
TGTGCCTGCAGGGGGGCTAATGAAAAACTGTTTTTT CACRGANEKLFF TRBV30 TRBD1 . TRBJ1-4
TGTGCCAGCAGTTTCGCCATATACGAGCAGTACTTC CASSFAIYEQYF TRBV28 . . TRBJ2-7
TGTGCCAGCAGTTACTCGACCAGGGTGGATTCCGAGCAGTACTTC CASSYSTRVDSEQYF TRBV6-6 . few TRBJ2-7
TGCGCCAGCAGCCTGAGGGTGGGCGCCGGACGCCCTGACGAGCAGTACTTC CASSLRVGAGRPDEQYF TRBV4-3 . few TRBJ2-7
TGTGCCAGCAGCTTAACAAGGACAAAAGGGAACTATGGCTACACCTTC CASSLTRTKGNYGYTF TRBV7-3 . few TRBJ1-2
TGCAGCGTTCAATCAGGCCTTAACTATGGCTACACCTTC CSVQSGLNYGYTF TRBV29-1 . few TRBJ1-2
TGTGCCACCCAGCGGACAGGCCTCGAGCCCCTCCACTTT CATQRTGLEPLHF TRBV7-2 TRBD1 . TRBJ1-6
TGTGCCAGCAGTTCGGGGTGGGGGCTACCAATCGACAATGAGCAGTTCTTC CASSSGWGLPIDNEQFF TRBV28 . . TRBJ2-1
TGTGCCAGCAGCTGGCCGGCGGGGCGTGAGACCCAGTACTTC CASSWPAGRETQYF TRBV7-9 . . TRBJ2-5
TGCGCCAGCAGCTTGGAAGCTAGCGGGAGTTCAGATACGCAGTATTTT CASSLEASGSSDTQYF TRBV5-1 TRBD2 . TRBJ2-3
TGTGCCAGCAGCTCCGAACTGGGGTGGTACGAGCAGTACTTC CASSSELGWYEQYF TRBV7-2 . . TRBJ2-7
TGTGCTAGTGGTTTGGTGGTGACAAAGAACACCGGGGAGCTGTTTTTT CASGLVVTKNTGELFF TRBV12-5 . . TRBJ2-2
TGTGCCACCAGCACCCGGACAGGGGGTTCGGATACGCAGTATTTT CATSTRTGGSDTQYF TRBV15 TRBD1 . TRBJ2-3
TGTGCCAGCAGCTTAGGGACAGCATATAGCAATCAGCCCCAGCATTTT CASSLGTAYSNQPQHF TRBV7-2 . . TRBJ1-5
TGTGCCAGCAGACGAGCGGGGGTCACAGATACGCAGTATTTT CASRRAGVTDTQYF TRBV5-4 TRBD2 few TRBJ2-3
TGTGCCACCAGCAGATGGGACAGGACCTACGAGCAGTACTTC CATSRWDRTYEQYF TRBV15 TRBD1 . TRBJ2-7
TGCAGCGTTGAGGGTCTAGCGGACGGTCCCCAGTACTTC CSVEGLADGPQYF TRBV29-1 TRBD2 few TRBJ2-5
TGTGCCAGCAGCTCGGGAGGGGGCCCCTACGAGCAGTACTTC CASSSGGGPYEQYF TRBV7-2 . few TRBJ2-7
TGTGCCATCAGCCCTGACAGGGACGATGGCTACACCTTC CAISPDRDDGYTF TRBV10-3 TRBD1 few TRBJ1-2
TGTGCCAGCAGCCTCCCGTCGAGCAATCAGCCCCAGCATTTT CASSLPSSNQPQHF TRBV28 . . TRBJ1-5
TGTGCCAGCATTCGACCGGGAGCCTACGAGCAGTACTTC CASIRPGAYEQYF TRBV6-1 . . TRBJ2-7
TGTGCCAGCAGACAGACAGGATCTCAGCCCCAGCATTTT CASRQTGSQPQHF TRBV6-1 . few TRBJ1-5
TGTGCCAGCAGCGGCCCCCTAGCGGGGGGGTCAGATACGCAGTATTTT CASSGPLAGGSDTQYF TRBV7-2 TRBD2 . TRBJ2-3
TGTGCCAGCAGCCAAGGATTAGTCAGGGGGCTTTTCTCTGGCACTGAAGCTTTCTTT CASSQGLVRGLFSGTEAFF TRBV14 TRBD1 . TRBJ1-1
TGTGCCAGCAGCTTAAGTGCCATGAACACTGAAGCTTTCTTT CASSLSAMNTEAFF TRBV7-3 . . TRBJ1-1
TGTGCCAGCTCCGCGGAGACAGGAACCTACGAGCAGTACTTC CASSAETGTYEQYF TRBV18 . . TRBJ2-7
TGTGCCAGCAGCTTGATGTCTCGGGACTCGGGTGAAAAACTGTTTTTT CASSLMSRDSGEKLFF TRBV5-4 . . TRBJ1-4
TGCGCCAGCAGCTTGGTTAGCGGGAGTTACAATGAGCAGTTCTTC CASSLVSGSYNEQFF TRBV5-1 TRBD2 few TRBJ2-1
TGTGCCTGGAGCCCTATGACCGGGCGCTCTGGAAACACCATATATTTT CAWSPMTGRSGNTIYF TRBV30 . few TRBJ1-3
TGCGCCAGCAGCTTGGCCGGGGTAGCCAAAAACATTCAGTACTTC CASSLAGVAKNIQYF TRBV5-1 . . TRBJ2-4
TGTGCCAGCAGCCAAGAAGTCATGCCAGGGGGCTACGGCGAGACCCAGTACTTC CASSQEVMPGGYGETQYF TRBV14 TRBD1 . TRBJ2-5
TGTGCCAGCAGCCCCACCCACGGTGGCAATGAGCAGTTCTTC CASSPTHGGNEQFF TRBV14 . . TRBJ2-1
TGTGCCAGCAGGCGAAACACAGGGCACTACGAGCAGTACTTC CASRRNTGHYEQYF TRBV27 . few TRBJ2-7
TGTGCCAGCTCACCCCGGGACAGGCTCCCCGGAGAGCAGTATTTT CASSPRDRLPGEQYF TRBV18 TRBD1 few TRBJ2-3
TGTGCCAGCAGAACCGGGACAGGGGGTGGACAGCCCCAGCATTTT CASRTGTGGGQPQHF TRBV2 TRBD1 . TRBJ1-5
TGTGCCAGCAGCTTAAAGGGAGGGCCAAGGGATACGCAGTATTTT CASSLKGGPRDTQYF TRBV7-9 TRBD2 . TRBJ2-3
TGCGCCAGCAGCTTGGGACAGCCCGAGTGGCCCCAGTACTTC CASSLGQPEWPQYF TRBV5-1 . . TRBJ2-5
TGCGCCAGCAAAAGGGACCTACCCAACACTGAAGCTTTCTTT CASKRDLPNTEAFF TRBV4-3 . few TRBJ1-1
TGTGCCAGCAGCCCCCGTGGCTTAATACATGAAAAACTGTTTTTT CASSPRGLIHEKLFF TRBV25-1 . . TRBJ1-4
TGTGCCAGCAGCACAGCCGCGGGGACGGCGACACCCCTCCACTTT CASSTAAGTATPLHF TRBV7-8 . . TRBJ1-6
TGTGCCAGCAGCTTAACGATGGGAGGCTCTGGGGCCAACGTCCTGACTTTC CASSLTMGGSGANVLTF TRBV7-3 . . TRBJ2-6
TGTGCCACTAAACCCCTAGACTGGACAGATACGCAGTATTTT CATKPLDWTDTQYF TRBV10-3 . . TRBJ2-3